One TCR beta chain is described in this entry. What it binds is unknown. These data originate in a study of T cell repertoires in cytomegalovirus infection. Study information: The public TCR beta signatures pointed to both CMV infection and matching HLA type.

TCRdb reprocessed the reads via MiXCR and lists one record per CDR3 protein. The sample holds some 900,000 distinct CDR3 sequences; over 25% are singletons and the top ten take roughly 12%. Germline V lookup: CDR1 MRHNA, CDR2 SNTAGT. The CDR3 runs 19 residues. The V segment lost 2 bases and the J segment 0 bases; nucleotides outside the gene matches: 10. The receptor's source is a human donor in good health (CMV status not recorded). Some clones in this sample may be carry-over from other donors' samples. Material: cultured CD8+ T cells from PBMCs, obtained from culture after CMV antigen stimulation. The rearrangement joins TRBV6-4 to TRBJ2-7, with TRBD2 matching 13 bases. This CDR3 is CASSDLGTSGEKNSYEQYV. The CDR3 DNA reads as TGTGCCAGCAGTGACCTTGGGACTAGCGGGGAGAAGAACTCCTACGAGCAGTACGTC.